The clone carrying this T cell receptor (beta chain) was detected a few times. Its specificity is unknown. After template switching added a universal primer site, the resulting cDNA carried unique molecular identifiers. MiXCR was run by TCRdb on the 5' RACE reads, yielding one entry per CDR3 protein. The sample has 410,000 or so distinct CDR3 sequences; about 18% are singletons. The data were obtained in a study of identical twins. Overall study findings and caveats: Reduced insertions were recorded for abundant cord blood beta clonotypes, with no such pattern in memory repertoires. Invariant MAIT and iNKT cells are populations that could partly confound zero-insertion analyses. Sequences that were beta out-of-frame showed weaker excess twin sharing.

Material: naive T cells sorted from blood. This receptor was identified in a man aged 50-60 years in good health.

CDR3 bases: TGCAGTGCAAGACTGGATTACGAGCAGTACTTC. It encodes CSARLDYEQYF. The chain couples TRBV20-1 to TRBJ2-7; no firm D call. CDR1 is DFQATT, CDR2 SNEGSKA, per germline (reference sequence). The CDR3 spans 11 residues. The V gene lost 6 bases and the J gene lost 4 bases, with 10 bases spanning the gap.